The T cell receptor beta chain under discussion was sequenced for a study of T cell responses to AZD1222 COVID-19 vaccine. Germline V gene lookup returns CDR1 SEHNR and CDR2 FQNEAQ (reference sequence). The CDR3 sequence is 16 residues long. V lost 1 base and J lost 1, with 12 bases in between. Method: immunoSEQ multiplex PCR; TCRdb's copy keeps in-frame clones and lacks some. The sample shows some 140,000 clones, roughly 87% of them seen only once. Specimen: peripheral blood, collected 28 days after the second AZD1222 dose. The source of this sequence is an adult who received the AZD1222 COVID-19 vaccine. The chain joins TRBV7-9 to TRBJ2-3; D might be TRBD2 (6 bases). This chain's CDR3 is CASSLEREVGTDTQYF. CDR3 DNA sequence: TGTGCCAGCAGCTTAGAAAGGGAGGTGGGCACAGATACGCAGTATTTT.